This paragraph covers one T cell receptor (beta chain) sequence. Antigen: not known. The authors ran a second PCR of 7 to 11 cycles using a sample-barcoded 5' primer and a J-beta primer mix. A tag from a template-switch adaptor with 12 random nucleotides marked each cDNA molecule. TCRdb independently ran MiXCR on the 5' RACE reads; one entry per CDR3 protein. The data show roughly 2 million distinct CDR3 sequences, with roughly 49% seen just once and roughly 2.1% held by the top ten. The germline V gene encodes CDR1 DFQATT and CDR2 SNEGSKA (reference sequence). CDR3 length: 12 residues. Trimming took off 6 bases at V and 7 bases at J, with 13 bases between the two ends. These data originate in a study of blood T cells in healthy people across ages. Overall study findings and caveats: Naive CD4+ cells and diversity were both higher in long-lived donors than in aged donors. Older age went with lower TCR beta diversity per million T cells, in a roughly linear way.

Material for sequencing was blood. V usage is TRBV20-1 and J usage is TRBJ2-1, with D tentatively TRBD1 (5 bases). This clonotype was sampled from a middle-aged woman in good health. CDR3 bases: TGCAGTGCCGTGCAGGGTCCGAATGAGCAGTTCTTC. Protein: CSAVQGPNEQFF.